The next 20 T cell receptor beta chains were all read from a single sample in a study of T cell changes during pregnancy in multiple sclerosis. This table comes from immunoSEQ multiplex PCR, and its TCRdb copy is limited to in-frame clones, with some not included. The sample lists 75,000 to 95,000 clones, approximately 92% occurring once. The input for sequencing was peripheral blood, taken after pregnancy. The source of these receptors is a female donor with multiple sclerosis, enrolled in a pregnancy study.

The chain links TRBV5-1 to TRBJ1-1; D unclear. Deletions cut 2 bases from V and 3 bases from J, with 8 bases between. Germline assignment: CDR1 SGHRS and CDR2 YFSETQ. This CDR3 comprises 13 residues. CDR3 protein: CASSLEQDTEAFF. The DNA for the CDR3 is TGCGCCAGCAGCTTAGAGCAGGACACTGAAGCTTTCTTT.

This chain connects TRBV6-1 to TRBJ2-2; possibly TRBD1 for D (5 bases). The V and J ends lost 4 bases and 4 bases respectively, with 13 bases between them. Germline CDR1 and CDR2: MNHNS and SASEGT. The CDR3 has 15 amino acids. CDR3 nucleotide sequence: TGTGCCAGCAGTGGCCTAGAAAGGGGCACCGGGGAGCTGTTTTTT. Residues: CASSGLERGTGELFF.

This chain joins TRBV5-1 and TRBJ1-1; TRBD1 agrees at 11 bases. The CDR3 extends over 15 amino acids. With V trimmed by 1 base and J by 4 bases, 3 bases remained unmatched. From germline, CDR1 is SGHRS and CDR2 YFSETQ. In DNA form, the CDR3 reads TGCGCCAGCAGCTTGCAGGGACAGGGGGGCACTGAAGCTTTCTTT. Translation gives CASSLQGQGGTEAFF.

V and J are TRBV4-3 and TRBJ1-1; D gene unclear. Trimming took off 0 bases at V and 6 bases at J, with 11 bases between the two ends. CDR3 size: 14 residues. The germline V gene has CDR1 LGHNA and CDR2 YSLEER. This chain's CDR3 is CASSQDRRFPEAFF. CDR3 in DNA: TGCGCCAGCAGCCAAGATCGGAGGTTCCCTGAAGCTTTCTTT.

The CDR3 nucleotides are TGTGCCAGCAGCCCACAGGCCATTAGCACAGATACGCAGTATTTT. Its translation is CASSPQAISTDTQYF. The rearrangement links TRBV7-7 to TRBJ2-3; perhaps TRBD1 as D (5 bases). CDR3 length: 15 amino acids. The germline CDR1 and CDR2 sequences are SSHAT and FNYEAQ (reference sequence). The ends were cut back, 5 bases at V and 0 bases at J, with 12 bases in the middle.

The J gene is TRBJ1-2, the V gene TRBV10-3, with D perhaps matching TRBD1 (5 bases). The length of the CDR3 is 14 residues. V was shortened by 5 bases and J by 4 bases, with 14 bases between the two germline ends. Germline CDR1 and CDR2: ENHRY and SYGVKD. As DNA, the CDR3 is TGTGCCATCAGTTCCGACCTAGACAGCTATGGCTACACCTTC. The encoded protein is CAISSDLDSYGYTF.

CDR3 sequence (DNA): TGCGCCAGCAGCCTCTCGAAGGGGGATACGCAGTATTTT. It yields the protein CASSLSKGDTQYF. The chain links TRBV4-3 to TRBJ2-3, with a possible D match to TRBD1 (5 bases). Germline assignment: CDR1 LGHNA and CDR2 YSLEER. Trimming left V 4 bases short and J 6 bases short, with 11 bases between. This CDR3 is built from 13 residues.

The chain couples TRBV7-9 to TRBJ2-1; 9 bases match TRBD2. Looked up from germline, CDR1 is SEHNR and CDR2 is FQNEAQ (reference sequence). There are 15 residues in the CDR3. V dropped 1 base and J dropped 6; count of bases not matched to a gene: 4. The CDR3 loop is CASSLGGGASNEQFF. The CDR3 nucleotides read TGTGCCAGCAGCTTAGGCGGGGGGGCCTCCAATGAGCAGTTCTTC.

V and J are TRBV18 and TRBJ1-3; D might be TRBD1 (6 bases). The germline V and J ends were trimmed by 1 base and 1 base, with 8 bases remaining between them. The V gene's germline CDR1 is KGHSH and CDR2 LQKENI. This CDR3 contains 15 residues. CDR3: CASSPLDRSGNTIYF. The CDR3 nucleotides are TGTGCCAGCTCACCACTTGACAGGTCTGGAAACACCATATATTTT.

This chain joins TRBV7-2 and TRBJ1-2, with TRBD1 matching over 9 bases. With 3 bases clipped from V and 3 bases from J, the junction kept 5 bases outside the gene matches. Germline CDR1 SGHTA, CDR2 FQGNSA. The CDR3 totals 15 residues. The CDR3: CASSFTGGGDYGYTF. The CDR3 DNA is TGTGCCAGCAGCTTTACAGGGGGCGGGGACTATGGCTACACCTTC.

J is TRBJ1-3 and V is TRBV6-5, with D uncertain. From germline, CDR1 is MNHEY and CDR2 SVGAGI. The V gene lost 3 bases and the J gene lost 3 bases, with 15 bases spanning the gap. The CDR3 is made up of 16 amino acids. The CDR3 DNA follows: TGTGCCAGCAGTTATAATTCGGGTTCTGGTGGAAACACCATATATTTT. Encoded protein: CASSYNSGSGGNTIYF.

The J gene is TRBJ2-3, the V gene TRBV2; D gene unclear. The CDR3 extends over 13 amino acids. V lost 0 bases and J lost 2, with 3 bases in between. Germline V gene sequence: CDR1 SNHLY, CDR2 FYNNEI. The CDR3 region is CASSEAITDTQYF. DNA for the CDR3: TGTGCCAGCAGTGAAGCTATCACAGATACGCAGTATTTT. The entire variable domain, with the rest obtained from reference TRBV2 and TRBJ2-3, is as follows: EPEVTQTPSHQVTQMGQEVILRCVPISNHLYFYWYRQILGQKVEFLVSFYNNEISEKSEIFDDQFSVERPDGSNFTLKIRSTKLEDSAMYFCASSEAITDTQYFGPGTRLTVL.

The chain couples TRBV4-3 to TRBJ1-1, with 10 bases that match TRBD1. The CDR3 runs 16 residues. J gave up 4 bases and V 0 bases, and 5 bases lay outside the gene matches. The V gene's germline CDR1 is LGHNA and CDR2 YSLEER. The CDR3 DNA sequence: TGCGCCAGCAGCCAAGAGTACGGGACAGGGGCCACTGAAGCTTTCTTT. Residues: CASSQEYGTGATEAFF.

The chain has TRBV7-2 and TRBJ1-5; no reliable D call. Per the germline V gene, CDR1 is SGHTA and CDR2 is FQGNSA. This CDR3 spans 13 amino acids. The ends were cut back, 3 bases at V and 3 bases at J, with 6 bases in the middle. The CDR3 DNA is TGTGCCAGCAGCTTTAGCACCAATCAGCCCCAGCATTTT. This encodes CASSFSTNQPQHF. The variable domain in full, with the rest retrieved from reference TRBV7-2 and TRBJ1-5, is GAGVSQSPSNKVTEKGKDVELRCDPISGHTALYWYRQSLGQGLEFLIYFQGNSAPDKSGLPSDRFSAERTGGSVSTLTIQRTQQEDSAVYLCASSFSTNQPQHFGDGTRLSIL.

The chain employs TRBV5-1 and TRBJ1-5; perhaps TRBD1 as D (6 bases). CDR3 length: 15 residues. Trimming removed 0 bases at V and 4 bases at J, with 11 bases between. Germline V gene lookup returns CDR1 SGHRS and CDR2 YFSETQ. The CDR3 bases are TGCGCCAGCAGCTTGGCAGGACAGTATAATCAGCCCCAGCATTTT. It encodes CASSLAGQYNQPQHF.

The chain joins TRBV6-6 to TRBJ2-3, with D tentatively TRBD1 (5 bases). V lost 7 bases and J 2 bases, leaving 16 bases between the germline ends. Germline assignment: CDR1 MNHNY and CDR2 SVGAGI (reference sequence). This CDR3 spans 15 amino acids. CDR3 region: CASTSQGRPTDTQYF. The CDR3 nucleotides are TGTGCCAGCACATCGCAGGGAAGACCCACAGATACGCAGTATTTT.

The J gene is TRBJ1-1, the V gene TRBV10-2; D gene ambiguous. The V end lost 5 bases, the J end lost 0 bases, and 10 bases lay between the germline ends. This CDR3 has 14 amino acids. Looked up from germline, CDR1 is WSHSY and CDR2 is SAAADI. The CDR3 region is CASSYPGMNTEAFF. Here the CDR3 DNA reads TGCGCCAGCAGTTATCCAGGTATGAACACTGAAGCTTTCTTT.

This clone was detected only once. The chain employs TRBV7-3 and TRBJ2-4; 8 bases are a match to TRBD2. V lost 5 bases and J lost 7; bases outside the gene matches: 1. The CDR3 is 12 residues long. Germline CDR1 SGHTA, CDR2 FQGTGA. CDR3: CASSPGGNIQYF. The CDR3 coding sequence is TGTGCCAGCAGCCCGGGGGGGAACATTCAGTACTTC.

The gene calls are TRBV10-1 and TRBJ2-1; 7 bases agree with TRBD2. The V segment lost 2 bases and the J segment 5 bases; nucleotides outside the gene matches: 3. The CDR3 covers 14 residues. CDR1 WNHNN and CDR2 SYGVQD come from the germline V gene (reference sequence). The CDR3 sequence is CASSESLADNEQFF. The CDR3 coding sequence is TGCGCCAGCAGTGAGAGCCTAGCGGACAATGAGCAGTTCTTC.

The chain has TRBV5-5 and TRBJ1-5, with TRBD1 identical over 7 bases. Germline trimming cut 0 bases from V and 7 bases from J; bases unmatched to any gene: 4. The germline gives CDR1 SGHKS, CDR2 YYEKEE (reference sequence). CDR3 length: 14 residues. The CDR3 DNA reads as TGTGCCAGCAGCTTGGAACAGGGGAACCAGCCCCAGCATTTT. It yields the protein CASSLEQGNQPQHF.